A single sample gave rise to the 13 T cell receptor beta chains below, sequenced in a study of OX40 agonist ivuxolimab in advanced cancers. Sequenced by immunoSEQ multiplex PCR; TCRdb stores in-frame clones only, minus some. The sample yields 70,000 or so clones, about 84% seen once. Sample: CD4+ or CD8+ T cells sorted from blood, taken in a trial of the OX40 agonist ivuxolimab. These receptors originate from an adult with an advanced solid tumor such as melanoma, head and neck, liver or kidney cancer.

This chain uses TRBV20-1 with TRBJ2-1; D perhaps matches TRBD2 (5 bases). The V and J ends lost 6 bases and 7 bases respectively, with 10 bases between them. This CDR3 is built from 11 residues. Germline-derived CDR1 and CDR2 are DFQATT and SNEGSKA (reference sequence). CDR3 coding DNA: TGCAGTGCATTAGCGTTTAATGAGCAGTTCTTC. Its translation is CSALAFNEQFF.

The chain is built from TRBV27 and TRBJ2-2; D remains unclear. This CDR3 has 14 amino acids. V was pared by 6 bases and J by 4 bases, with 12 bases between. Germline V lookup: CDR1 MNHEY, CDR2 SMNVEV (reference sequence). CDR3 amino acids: CASRISWGTGELFF. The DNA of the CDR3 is TGTGCCAGCAGGATATCGTGGGGCACCGGGGAGCTGTTTTTT.

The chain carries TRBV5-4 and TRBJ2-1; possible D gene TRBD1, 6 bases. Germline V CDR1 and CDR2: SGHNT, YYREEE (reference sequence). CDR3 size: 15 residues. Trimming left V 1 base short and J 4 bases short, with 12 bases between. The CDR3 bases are TGTGCCAGCAGCTTGTATCAGGGGCTATACAATGAGCAGTTCTTC. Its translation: CASSLYQGLYNEQFF.

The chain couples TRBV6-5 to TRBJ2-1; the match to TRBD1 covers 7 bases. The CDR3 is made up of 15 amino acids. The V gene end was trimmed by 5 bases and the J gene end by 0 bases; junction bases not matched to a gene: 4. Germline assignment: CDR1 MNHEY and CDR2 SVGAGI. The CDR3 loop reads CASSPDRVSYNEQFF. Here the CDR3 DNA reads TGTGCCAGCAGTCCAGACAGGGTCTCCTACAATGAGCAGTTCTTC.

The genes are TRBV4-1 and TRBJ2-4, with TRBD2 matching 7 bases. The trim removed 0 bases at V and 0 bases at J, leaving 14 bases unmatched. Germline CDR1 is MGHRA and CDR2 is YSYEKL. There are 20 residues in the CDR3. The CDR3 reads CASSQDNRSAGREAKNIQYF. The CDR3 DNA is TGCGCCAGCAGCCAAGATAACCGGTCCGCAGGGAGGGAAGCCAAAAACATTCAGTACTTC.

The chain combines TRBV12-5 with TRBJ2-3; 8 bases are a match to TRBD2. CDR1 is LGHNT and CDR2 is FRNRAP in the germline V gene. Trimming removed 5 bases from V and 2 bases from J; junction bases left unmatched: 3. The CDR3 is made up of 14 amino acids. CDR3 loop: CASGASGPTDTQYF. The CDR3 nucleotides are TGTGCTAGTGGTGCTAGCGGGCCCACAGATACGCAGTATTTT.

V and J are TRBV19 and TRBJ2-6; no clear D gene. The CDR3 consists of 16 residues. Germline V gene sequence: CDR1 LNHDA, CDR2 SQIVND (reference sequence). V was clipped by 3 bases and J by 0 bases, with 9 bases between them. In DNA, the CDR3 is TGTGCCAGTAGTATCGGACGGTACTCTGGGGCCAACGTCCTGACTTTC. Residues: CASSIGRYSGANVLTF.

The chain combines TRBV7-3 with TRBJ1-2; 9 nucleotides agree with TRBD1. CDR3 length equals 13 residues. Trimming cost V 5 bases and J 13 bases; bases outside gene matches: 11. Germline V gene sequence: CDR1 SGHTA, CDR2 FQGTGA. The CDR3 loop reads CASSPSRDRVLTF. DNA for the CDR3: TGTGCCAGCAGCCCGAGTAGGGACAGGGTCCTCACCTTC. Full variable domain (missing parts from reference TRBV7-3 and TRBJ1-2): GAGVSQTPSNKVTEKGKYVELRCDPISGHTALYWYRQSLGQGPEFLIYFQGTGAADDSGLPNDRFFAVRPEGSVSTLKIQRTERGDSAVYLCASSPSRDRVLTFGSGTRLTVV.

In DNA, the CDR3 is TGTGCCAGCAGTTACGTCGGCGCGAACACCGGGGAGCTGTTTTTT. Amino acids: CASSYVGANTGELFF. The genes are TRBV6-5 and TRBJ2-2; no clear D gene. Looked up from germline, CDR1 is MNHEY and CDR2 is SVGAGI. This CDR3 is 15 amino acids long. V dropped 2 bases and J dropped 0 bases, with 7 bases sitting between them.

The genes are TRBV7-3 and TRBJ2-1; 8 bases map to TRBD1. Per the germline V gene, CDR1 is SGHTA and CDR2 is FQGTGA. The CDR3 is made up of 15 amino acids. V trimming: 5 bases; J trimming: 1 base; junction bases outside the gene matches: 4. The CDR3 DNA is TGTGCCAGCAGCCAGGGGGCGACTTCCTACAATGAGCAGTTCTTC. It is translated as CASSQGATSYNEQFF.

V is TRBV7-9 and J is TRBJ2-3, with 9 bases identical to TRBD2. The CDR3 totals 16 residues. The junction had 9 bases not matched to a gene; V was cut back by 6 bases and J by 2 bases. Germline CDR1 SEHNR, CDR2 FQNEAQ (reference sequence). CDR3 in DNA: TGTGCCAGCAGGCGGGGAGCGGGGGGATACACAGATACGCAGTATTTT. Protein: CASRRGAGGYTDTQYF.

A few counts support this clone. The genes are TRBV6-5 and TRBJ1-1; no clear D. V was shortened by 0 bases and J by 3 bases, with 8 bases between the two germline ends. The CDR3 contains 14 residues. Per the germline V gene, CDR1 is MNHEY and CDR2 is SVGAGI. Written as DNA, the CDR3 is TGTGCCAGCAGTTACTCAGCCAGATACACTGAAGCTTTCTTT. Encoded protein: CASSYSARYTEAFF.

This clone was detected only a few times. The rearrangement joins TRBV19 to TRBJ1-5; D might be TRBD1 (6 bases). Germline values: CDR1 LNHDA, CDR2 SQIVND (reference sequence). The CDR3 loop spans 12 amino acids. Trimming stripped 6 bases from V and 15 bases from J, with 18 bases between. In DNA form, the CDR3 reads TGTGCCAGTAGAAATCAGGGGAGGGGTTGGCATTTT. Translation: CASRNQGRGWHF.